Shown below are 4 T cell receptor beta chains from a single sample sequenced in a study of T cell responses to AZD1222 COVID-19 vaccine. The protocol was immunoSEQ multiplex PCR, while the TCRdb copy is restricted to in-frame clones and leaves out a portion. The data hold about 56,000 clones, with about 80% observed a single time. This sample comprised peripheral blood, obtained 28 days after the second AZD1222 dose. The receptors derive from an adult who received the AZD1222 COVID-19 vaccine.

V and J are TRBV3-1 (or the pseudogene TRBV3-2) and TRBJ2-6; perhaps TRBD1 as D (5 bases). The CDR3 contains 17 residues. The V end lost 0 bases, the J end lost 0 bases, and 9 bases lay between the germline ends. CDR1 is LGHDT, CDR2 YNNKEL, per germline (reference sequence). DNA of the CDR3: TGTGCCAGCAGCCAAGAGGGGCGAACCTCTGGGGCCAACGTCCTGACTTTC. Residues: CASSQEGRTSGANVLTF.

CDR3 amino acids: CASGGRLAKNIQYF. CDR3 in DNA: TGTGCCAGTGGGGGGCGGTTAGCCAAAAACATTCAGTACTTC. V usage is TRBV2 and J usage is TRBJ2-4; D might be TRBD1 or TRBD2, each matching 6 bases. The CDR3 length is 14 residues. CDR1 and CDR2 from the germline V gene are SNHLY and FYNNEI. Trimming removed 9 bases at V and 0 bases at J, with 12 bases between.

The CDR3 protein is CASSRTGTEQFF. As DNA, the CDR3 is TGTGCCAGCAGCCGTACAGGGACTGAGCAGTTCTTC. The V and J genes are TRBV6-5 and TRBJ2-1; the D gene is possibly TRBD1 (6 bases). The CDR3 loop spans 12 amino acids. Deletions cut 6 bases from V and 9 bases from J, with 12 bases between. Germline assignment: CDR1 MNHEY and CDR2 SVGAGI.

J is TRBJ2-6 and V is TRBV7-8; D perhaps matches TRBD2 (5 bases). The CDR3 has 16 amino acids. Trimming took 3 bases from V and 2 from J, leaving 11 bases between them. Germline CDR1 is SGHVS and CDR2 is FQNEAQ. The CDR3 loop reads CASSLAGEPGANVLTF. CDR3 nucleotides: TGTGCCAGCAGCTTGGCCGGGGAACCTGGGGCCAACGTCCTGACTTTC.